This passage covers 20 T cell receptor beta chains from one sample sequenced in a study of a mutant IDH1 vaccine in newly diagnosed glioma. Their target antigens are unknown. Profiling relied on immunoSEQ multiplex PCR, and the TCRdb table lists in-frame clones only, not all of them. The sample holds 60,000 or so clones, under 90% seen once. The sample's time point: week 5, during vaccination. Every single dose of the vaccine, 300 ug of mutant IDH1 20-mer peptide, came with topical imiquimod. This material consisted of PBMCs, taken from a glioma patient whose treatment included an IDH1 peptide vaccine. The receptors were sampled from a woman in her fifties or sixties with glioma.

The rearrangement joins TRBV18 to TRBJ1-4; D is ambiguous. V gave up 6 bases and J gave up 0 bases, with 2 bases separating them. Germline assignment: CDR1 KGHSH and CDR2 LQKENI. This CDR3 has 12 residues. Here the CDR3 DNA reads TGTGCCAGCTCCTCAACTAATGAAAAACTGTTTTTT. Amino acid sequence: CASSSTNEKLFF. Looking up the rest from reference TRBV18 and TRBJ1-4 gives the full variable domain: NAGVMQNPRHLVRRRGQEARLRCSPMKGHSHVYWYRQLPEEGLKFMVYLQKENIIDESGMPKERFSAEFPKEGPSILRIQQVVRGDSAAYFCASSSTNEKLFFGSGTQLSVL.

This rearrangement joins TRBV5-4 to TRBJ2-3; D unclear. The V and J ends lost 1 base and 2 bases respectively, with 5 bases between them. Per germline, CDR1 SGHNT and CDR2 YYREEE (reference sequence). This CDR3 comprises 13 residues. The DNA for the CDR3 is TGTGCCAGCAGCTTGTCTCCCACAGATACGCAGTATTTT. Translated: CASSLSPTDTQYF.

The rearrangement uses TRBV29-1 and TRBJ2-3; unclear D gene. Germline CDR1 is SQVTM and CDR2 is ANQGSEA. V was cut by 7 bases and J by 2 bases, with 19 bases left in between. The CDR3 loop spans 15 amino acids. DNA for the CDR3: TGCAGCGCCCAAGGGCAGCCCCCAGCCACAGATACGCAGTATTTT. This sequence encodes CSAQGQPPATDTQYF.

The CDR3 sequence is CASSLGQGASTDTQYF. The CDR3 nucleotides are TGTGCCAGCAGCCTTGGACAGGGGGCTAGCACAGATACGCAGTATTTT. The chain links TRBV4-2 to TRBJ2-3; 11 bases are shared with TRBD1. The J segment lost 0 bases and the V segment lost 4 bases, leaving 3 bases of the junction unmatched. The CDR3 is 16 amino acids. CDR1 and CDR2 from the germline V gene are LGHNA and YNFKEQ.

The V call is TRBV25-1, the J call TRBJ1-4; D is possibly TRBD1 (6 bases). Germline V gene sequence: CDR1 MGHDK, CDR2 SYGVNS. V shed 5 bases and J shed 6 bases, with 10 bases lying between them. The CDR3 sequence is 13 residues long. The CDR3 loop reads CASSRGGYEKLFF. The CDR3 region has the DNA TGTGCCAGCAGTAGGGGGGGTTATGAAAAACTGTTTTTT.

V usage is TRBV5-6 and J usage is TRBJ1-2; D unresolved. This CDR3 has 16 residues. Germline CDR1 SGHDT, CDR2 YYEEEE. Trimming took 0 bases from V and 2 from J, leaving 14 bases between them. The CDR3 is CASSLGTRGENYGYTF. Written as DNA, the CDR3 is TGTGCCAGCAGCTTGGGGACCCGGGGAGAAAACTATGGCTACACCTTC.

The chain combines TRBV7-9 with TRBJ1-2, with unresolved D. CDR1 is SEHNR, CDR2 FQNEAQ, per germline (reference sequence). V lost 7 bases and J lost 5, with 11 bases in between. This CDR3 contains 12 residues. The CDR3 DNA sequence: TGTGCCAGCAACCCGACCGCGTATGGCTACACCTTC. Amino acids: CASNPTAYGYTF.

This sequence joins TRBV7-3 and TRBJ2-7, with D possibly matching TRBD1 (5 bases). V shed 1 base and J shed 5 bases, with 27 bases lying between them. CDR3 length: 19 amino acids. The germline V gene encodes CDR1 SGHTA and CDR2 FQGTGA. This chain's CDR3 is CASSLKGSSWGPAPNEQYF. The CDR3 DNA is TGTGCCAGCAGCTTAAAGGGGTCTTCCTGGGGTCCCGCGCCCAACGAGCAGTACTTC.

This clone is a singleton in its sample. The chain combines TRBV10-3 with TRBJ1-1, with 7 bases fitting TRBD1. Germline loops: CDR1 ENHRY, CDR2 SYGVKD. The J segment lost 9 bases and the V segment lost 6 bases, leaving 13 bases of the junction unmatched. The CDR3 runs 14 residues. The CDR3 DNA sequence: TGTGCCATCAGCCCAGAAATCAGGGGGGCGAAAGCTTTCTTT. Translation gives CAISPEIRGAKAFF.

The chain is built from TRBV6-1 and TRBJ1-1; D is unclear. The CDR3 runs 13 residues. The germline gives CDR1 MNHNS, CDR2 SASEGT. The germline V and J ends were trimmed by 2 bases and 7 bases, with 11 bases remaining between them. Written as DNA, the CDR3 is TGTGCCAGCAGTGAAAGAGAGACGGTTGAAGCTTTCTTT. It codes for CASSERETVEAFF.

There are a few counts of this clone. The CDR3 here is CASSFTSGGTDTQYF. CDR3 bases: TGTGCCAGCAGTTTTACTAGCGGGGGCACAGATACGCAGTATTTT. This chain uses TRBV6-4 with TRBJ2-3, with 10 bases that match TRBD2. CDR3 length: 15 residues. Trimming took 5 bases from V and 1 from J; bases not matched to a gene: 3. The germline gives CDR1 MRHNA, CDR2 SNTAGT.

The rearrangement uses TRBV6-6 and TRBJ1-4; D is ambiguous. Germline V CDR1 and CDR2: MNHNY, SVGAGI (reference sequence). The CDR3 contains 13 residues. V dropped 4 bases and J dropped 10 bases, with 13 bases sitting between them. CDR3 region: CASSSGELGKLFF. The CDR3 bases are TGTGCCAGCAGTTCTGGGGAGCTGGGAAAACTGTTTTTT.

V usage is TRBV11-2 and J usage is TRBJ1-1; no definite D call. Per the germline V gene, CDR1 is SGHAT and CDR2 is FQNNGV. The CDR3 covers 14 residues. V was trimmed by 3 bases and J by 1 base, leaving 9 bases between them. The CDR3 region is CASSLEGRNTEAFF. In nucleotides, the CDR3 is TGTGCCAGCAGCTTGGAGGGCAGGAACACTGAAGCTTTCTTT.

A few counts support this clone. The gene calls are TRBV5-1 and TRBJ1-1, with D maybe TRBD1 (5 bases). The V and J ends lost 4 bases and 3 bases respectively, with 10 bases between them. Germline V lookup: CDR1 SGHRS, CDR2 YFSETQ. The CDR3 runs to 13 residues. In nucleotides, the CDR3 is TGCGCCAGCAGCCAGGGTAAGGACACTGAAGCTTTCTTT. Translated, it gives CASSQGKDTEAFF.

The J gene is TRBJ1-4, the V gene TRBV2; no reliable D call. Germline V gives CDR1 SNHLY, CDR2 FYNNEI. The germline V and J ends were trimmed by 8 bases and 8 bases, with 9 bases remaining between them. The CDR3 extends over 11 amino acids. The chain's CDR3 is CASWTWEKLFF. The CDR3 nucleotides are TGTGCCAGCTGGACCTGGGAAAAACTGTTTTTT.

The V and J genes are TRBV10-3 and TRBJ2-1; 9 positions agree with TRBD2. The junction had 4 bases not matched to a gene; V was cut back by 8 bases and J by 2 bases. This CDR3 has 14 amino acids. Germline CDR1 and CDR2: ENHRY and SYGVKD. CDR3 sequence: CAISAGGAYNEQFF. CDR3 sequence (DNA): TGTGCCATCTCGGCGGGGGGGGCCTACAATGAGCAGTTCTTC.

V usage is TRBV2 and J usage is TRBJ2-5; possible D gene TRBD2, 6 bases. Germline CDR1 SNHLY, CDR2 FYNNEI. CDR3 length equals 14 residues. Trimming removed 6 bases at V and 4 bases at J, with 15 bases between. The CDR3 nucleotides are TGTGCCAGCAGGGCGGGACCTTGGGGAGAGACCCAGTACTTC. Translation: CASRAGPWGETQYF.

V usage is TRBV19 and J usage is TRBJ2-2; 9 bases map to TRBD1. Germline trimming cut 5 bases from V and 4 bases from J; bases unmatched to any gene: 5. There are 15 residues in the CDR3. The V gene's germline CDR1 is LNHDA and CDR2 SQIVND (reference sequence). The CDR3 DNA reads TGTGCCAGTAGTCCGGGGACAGGGATCACCGGGGAGCTGTTTTTT. Protein: CASSPGTGITGELFF. The whole variable domain, remainder taken from reference TRBV19 and TRBJ2-2, is DGGITQSPKYLFRKEGQNVTLSCEQNLNHDAMYWYRQDPGQGLRLIYYSQIVNDFQKGDIAEGYSVSREKKESFPLTVTSAQKNPTAFYLCASSPGTGITGELFFGEGSRLTVL.

This chain uses TRBV6-6 with TRBJ2-7, with no clear D. The CDR3 length is 13 residues. Germline CDR1 is MNHNY and CDR2 is SVGAGI (reference sequence). V gave up 3 bases and J gave up 2 bases, with 8 bases separating them. The CDR3 DNA reads as TGTGCCAGCAGTTATGGCCGGACCTACGAGCAGTACTTC. Encoded protein: CASSYGRTYEQYF.

This clone showed up just a few times. This sequence joins TRBV19 and TRBJ2-1; 9 nucleotides align to TRBD2. The CDR3 is 14 residues long. CDR1 is LNHDA and CDR2 is SQIVND in the germline V gene (reference sequence). The ends lost 6 bases at V and 7 bases at J; junction bases unmatched: 7. CDR3 in DNA: TGTGCCAGTAGATTAGCGGGGGCTCCAAATGAGCAGTTCTTC. Translated: CASRLAGAPNEQFF. Variable domain in full (rest from reference TRBV19 and TRBJ2-1): DGGITQSPKYLFRKEGQNVTLSCEQNLNHDAMYWYRQDPGQGLRLIYYSQIVNDFQKGDIAEGYSVSREKKESFPLTVTSAQKNPTAFYLCASRLAGAPNEQFFGPGTRLTVL.